These 28 T cell receptor beta chains share one sample of origin, sequenced in a study of blood T cell repertoires in COVID-19. The protocol was immunoSEQ multiplex PCR, while the TCRdb copy is restricted to in-frame clones and leaves out a portion. This table holds over 50,000 clones, approximately 91% found once. The sample taken for sequencing was peripheral blood. The source of these receptors is a woman aged 55 to 70 with active or convalescent COVID-19.

CDR3 DNA sequence: TGTGCCAGCAGTGAAGGGCGGGAAGCAGGGAGCACTGAAGCTTTCTTT. Translated, it gives CASSEGREAGSTEAFF. The rearrangement joins TRBV25-1 to TRBJ1-1, with a tentative D call TRBD1 (5 bases). V was pared by 2 bases and J by 4 bases, with 17 bases between. The CDR3 totals 16 residues. Germline CDR1 and CDR2: MGHDK and SYGVNS.

CDR3 coding DNA: TGTGCCAGCAGCCAAACATACTCCGGGGGGGATTGGGGCTACACCTTC. Translated, it gives CASSQTYSGGDWGYTF. V is TRBV21-1 and J is TRBJ1-2. TRBV21-1 is a recognized pseudogene. This CDR3 region has 16 residues.

J is TRBJ2-1 and V is TRBV9, with D perhaps TRBD1 (6 bases). In germline, CDR1 is SGDLS, CDR2 YYNGEE. V lost 4 bases and J lost 8, with 13 bases in between. CDR3 length: 13 residues. The DNA of the CDR3 is TGTGCCAGCAGCCCCCTCCAGGGGTATGAGCAGTTCTTC. Translated, it gives CASSPLQGYEQFF.

The chain uses TRBV28 and TRBJ1-2; 7 bases line up with TRBD1. V lost 6 bases and J lost 2; bases outside the gene matches: 6. The CDR3 spans 14 residues. The germline V gene has CDR1 MDHEN and CDR2 SYDVKM. The CDR3 DNA follows: TGTGCCAGCAGCTTTGACAGGGAAAACTATGGCTACACCTTC. Translating it yields CASSFDRENYGYTF.

This rearrangement joins TRBV28 to TRBJ1-2; 7 positions agree with TRBD1. Germline trimming cut 8 bases from V and 0 bases from J; bases unmatched to any gene: 12. The V gene's germline CDR1 is MDHEN and CDR2 SYDVKM. The CDR3 length is 16 residues. The CDR3 sequence: CASVLGQGVSNYGYTF. DNA of the CDR3: TGTGCCAGCGTTTTAGGTCAGGGGGTATCTAACTATGGCTACACCTTC.

CDR3 in amino acids: CASVTGQGNYGYTF. CDR3 bases: TGTGCCAGCGTGACCGGACAGGGCAACTATGGCTACACCTTC. V gene TRBV28 combines with J gene TRBJ1-2, with 8 bases that match TRBD1. The CDR3 has 14 residues. The junction had 7 bases not matched to a gene; V was cut back by 8 bases and J by 2 bases. Germline CDR1 MDHEN, CDR2 SYDVKM.

The V and J genes are TRBV28 and TRBJ1-1, with D tentatively TRBD1 (6 bases). Trimming took 10 bases from V and 3 from J, leaving 12 bases between them. This CDR3 comprises 12 residues. Germline CDR1 and CDR2: MDHEN and SYDVKM. The CDR3 here is CANDRCYTEAFF. The CDR3 DNA reads TGTGCCAACGACAGGTGTTACACTGAAGCTTTCTTT.

The gene calls are TRBV12-3 or TRBV12-4 and TRBJ1-2, with D perhaps matching TRBD1 (6 bases). CDR3 length: 13 amino acids. V shed 6 bases and J shed 5 bases, with 13 bases lying between them. CDR3 in amino acids: CASSPQQGYGYTF. CDR3 coding DNA: TGTGCCAGCAGCCCCCAACAGGGTTATGGCTACACCTTC.

The chain combines TRBV5-6 with TRBJ1-2, with 7 bases lining up with TRBD1. CDR3 length: 17 amino acids. Germline V lookup: CDR1 SGHDT, CDR2 YYEEEE. V shed 2 bases and J 1 base; nucleotides not matched to a gene: 11. CDR3 sequence: CASSFIARQGFNYGYTF. The CDR3 coding sequence is TGTGCCAGCAGCTTCATCGCGCGACAGGGTTTTAACTATGGCTACACCTTC. Looking up the rest from reference TRBV5-6 and TRBJ1-2 gives the full variable domain: DAGVTQSPTHLIKTRGQQVTLRCSPKSGHDTVSWYQQALGQGPQFIFQYYEEEERQRGNFPDRFSGHQFPNYSSELNVNALLLGDSALYLCASSFIARQGFNYGYTFGSGTRLTVV.

The gene calls are TRBV4-1 and TRBJ2-1; 13 nucleotides line up with TRBD2. The V gene end was trimmed by 6 bases and the J gene end by 8 bases; junction bases not matched to a gene: 7. The CDR3 runs to 15 residues. Per the germline V gene, CDR1 is MGHRA and CDR2 is YSYEKL. The CDR3: CASSPNGLAGDEQFF. The CDR3 nucleotides are TGCGCCAGCAGTCCCAATGGACTAGCGGGAGATGAGCAGTTCTTC.

The chain joins TRBV6-1 to TRBJ2-7, with D possibly TRBD2 on 5 matching bases. Germline V lookup: CDR1 MNHNS, CDR2 SASEGT. The V end was cut by 2 bases, the J end by 5 bases, with 13 bases between. The CDR3 spans 14 residues. CDR3 DNA sequence: TGTGCCAGCAGTGAATACGGGGATAGGGACGAGCAGTACTTC. Protein product: CASSEYGDRDEQYF.

The chain is built from TRBV5-1 and TRBJ2-7; 12 nucleotides align to TRBD2. This CDR3 is built from 15 residues. J was trimmed by 0 bases and V by 6 bases; bases with no gene match: 4. CDR1 SGHRS and CDR2 YFSETQ come from the germline V gene. The CDR3 DNA reads TGCGCCAGCACACTAGCGGGGGGCAACTCCTACGAGCAGTACTTC. It encodes CASTLAGGNSYEQYF.

The chain employs TRBV9 and TRBJ2-1; D is ambiguous. The V end was cut by 2 bases, the J end by 3 bases, with 9 bases between. CDR1 is SGDLS, CDR2 YYNGEE, per germline. This CDR3 comprises 14 residues. CDR3 loop: CASSVLMNYNEQFF. The CDR3 DNA sequence: TGTGCCAGCAGCGTTCTAATGAACTACAATGAGCAGTTCTTC.

The chain joins TRBV28 to TRBJ1-1; D uncertain. V lost 4 bases to trimming and J lost 0 bases, with 15 bases between them. The CDR3 contains 16 residues. CDR1 and CDR2 (germline): MDHEN, SYDVKM. DNA for the CDR3: TGTGCCAGCAGTTCTCGCCCGGGATACATGAACACTGAAGCTTTCTTT. Protein sequence: CASSSRPGYMNTEAFF.

The rearrangement joins TRBV6-5 to TRBJ2-2, with 8 bases lining up with TRBD1. Losses at the gene ends were 8 bases for V and 1 base for J; bases not matched to a gene: 6. Germline loops: CDR1 MNHEY, CDR2 SVGAGI. CDR3 length: 15 residues. CDR3 sequence: CASGRTGQNTGELFF. The CDR3 DNA reads TGTGCCAGCGGCCGGACAGGGCAGAACACCGGGGAGCTGTTTTTT.

The rearrangement uses TRBV2 and TRBJ2-1, with a weak D call TRBD2 (5 bases). Germline V lookup: CDR1 SNHLY, CDR2 FYNNEI. Trimming left V 4 bases short and J 0 bases short, with 10 bases between. CDR3 length equals 15 residues. The CDR3 DNA is TGTGCCAGCAGTGGGGCTAGCAGCTCCTACAATGAGCAGTTCTTC. It translates to CASSGASSSYNEQFF.

This rearrangement joins TRBV11-2 to TRBJ2-7; D not certain. Between the trimmed V and J ends, which lost 4 bases and 1 base, there was a span of 11 bases. The CDR3 length is 14 residues. Germline assignment: CDR1 SGHAT and CDR2 FQNNGV. CDR3 amino acids: CASSSRPGSYEQYF. For the CDR3, the DNA is TGTGCCAGCAGCTCCCGACCGGGTTCCTACGAGCAGTACTTC. The full variable domain, rest sourced from reference TRBV11-2 and TRBJ2-7, is EAGVAQSPRYKIIEKRQSVAFWCNPISGHATLYWYQQILGQGPKLLIQFQNNGVVDDSQLPKDRFSAERLKGVDSTLKIQPAKLEDSAVYLCASSSRPGSYEQYFGPGTRLTVT.

The chain employs TRBV6-2 or TRBV6-3 and TRBJ1-5, with a weak D call TRBD1 (5 bases). Trimming pared 2 bases from V and 0 bases from J, leaving 8 bases between. The length of the CDR3 is 15 residues. Germline CDR1 MNHEY, CDR2 SVGEGT. The DNA of the CDR3 is TGTGCCAGCAGTTACAGGGGCCTTAGCAATCAGCCCCAGCATTTT. Its translation: CASSYRGLSNQPQHF.

In DNA form, the CDR3 reads TGTGCCAGCAGCAACCCCGGGACAGGGCTTCAGGTTCGGCCCCAGCATTTT. As protein: CASSNPGTGLQVRPQHF. This chain joins TRBV7-8 and TRBJ1-5; 9 bases are a match to TRBD1. Germline lookup yields CDR1 SGHVS and CDR2 FQNEAQ. The CDR3 sequence is 17 residues long. Trimming removed 5 bases from V and 9 bases from J; junction bases left unmatched: 17. Full variable domain (outside the CDR3, taken from reference TRBV7-8 and TRBJ1-5): GAGVSQSPRYKVAKRGQDVALRCDPISGHVSLFWYQQALGQGPEFLTYFQNEAQLDKSGLPSDRFFAERPEGSVSTLKIQRTQQEDSAVYLCASSNPGTGLQVRPQHFGDGTRLSIL.

The V gene is TRBV18, the J gene TRBJ1-1, with a possible D match to TRBD1 (6 bases). There are 15 residues in the CDR3. Per the germline V gene, CDR1 is KGHSH and CDR2 is LQKENI. V was clipped by 2 bases and J by 1 base, with 11 bases between them. CDR3 DNA sequence: TGTGCCAGCTCACCATCGGGGGGCCCGAACACTGAAGCTTTCTTT. Translating it yields CASSPSGGPNTEAFF. The full variable domain, with the rest looked up from reference TRBV18 and TRBJ1-1, is NAGVMQNPRHLVRRRGQEARLRCSPMKGHSHVYWYRQLPEEGLKFMVYLQKENIIDESGMPKERFSAEFPKEGPSILRIQQVVRGDSAAYFCASSPSGGPNTEAFFGQGTRLTVV.

This chain uses TRBV7-3 with TRBJ2-1, with a possible D match to TRBD2 (6 bases). Germline V lookup: CDR1 SGHTA, CDR2 FQGTGA. CDR3 length: 17 residues. Trimming stripped 0 bases from V and 0 bases from J, with 12 bases between. The CDR3: CASSLTRDWSSYNEQFF. The CDR3 DNA is TGTGCCAGCAGCTTAACCCGGGACTGGAGCTCCTACAATGAGCAGTTCTTC.

A remark on this clone: At one of its ends the junction is not consistent with the germline gene, which may arise from a read error. The chain employs TRBV30 and TRBJ2-5; 9 positions match TRBD1. The CDR3 length is 13 residues. Germline V gene lookup returns CDR1 GTSNPN and CDR2 SVGIG (reference sequence). The CDR3 protein is CASSPGQGETQYF. The CDR3 DNA is TGTGCCTCGAGTCCGGGACAGGGAGAGACCCAGTACTTC. Looking up the rest from reference TRBV30 and TRBJ2-5 gives the full variable domain: SQTIHQWPATLVQPVGSPLSLECTVEGTSNPNLYWYRQAAGRGLQLLFYSVGIGQISSEVPQNLSASRPQDRQFILSSKKLLLSDSGFYLCASSPGQGETQYFGPGTRLLVL.

The chain employs TRBV20-1 and TRBJ2-5; 9 bases line up with TRBD2. The germline gives CDR1 DFQATT, CDR2 SNEGSKA (reference sequence). The CDR3 length is 14 residues. V lost 3 bases, J lost 5 bases, and 7 bases stayed unmatched. DNA of the CDR3: TGCAGTGCTAGTAGGGTAGCGGGAGTTGAGACCCAGTACTTC. It is translated as CSASRVAGVETQYF.

The rearrangement uses TRBV2 and TRBJ1-2; D is unresolved. Germline V gene lookup returns CDR1 SNHLY and CDR2 FYNNEI. V was clipped by 2 bases and J by 4 bases, with 11 bases between them. The CDR3 runs 14 residues. The CDR3 DNA follows: TGTGCCAGCAGTGAAAGGGAGGGCCCCTATGGCTACACCTTC. Its protein is CASSEREGPYGYTF.

The J gene is TRBJ1-5, the V gene TRBV5-8; D may be TRBD1 (5 bases). Germline V gene data show CDR1 as SGHTS and CDR2 as YDEGEE. This CDR3 is built from 13 residues. V was cut by 4 bases and J by 1 base, with 6 bases left in between. The DNA for the CDR3 is TGTGCCAGCAGCCGACAGAGCAATCAGCCCCAGCATTTT. Protein sequence: CASSRQSNQPQHF.

The genes are TRBV19 and TRBJ1-1; TRBD1 aligns across 7 bases. The germline CDR1 and CDR2 sequences are LNHDA and SQIVND (reference sequence). The CDR3 has 13 amino acids. With 7 bases clipped from V and 1 base from J, the junction kept 3 bases outside the gene matches. The CDR3 region is CASKDRENTEAFF. DNA for the CDR3: TGTGCCAGTAAAGACAGGGAGAACACTGAAGCTTTCTTT.

This chain connects TRBV3-1 (or the pseudogene TRBV3-2) to TRBJ2-3; 10 bases agree with TRBD2. Looked up from germline, CDR1 is LGHDT and CDR2 is YNNKEL (reference sequence). The CDR3 covers 18 residues. V dropped 1 base and J dropped 6; count of bases not matched to a gene: 13. CDR3 sequence: CASSQGLAGEYGADTQYF. CDR3 nucleotides: TGTGCCAGCAGCCAAGGACTAGCGGGTGAATATGGTGCGGATACGCAGTATTTT.

The chain recombines TRBV28 with TRBJ2-3, with 7 bases matching TRBD1. V lost 6 bases, J lost 2 bases, and 20 bases stayed unmatched. The length of the CDR3 is 19 residues. Germline assignment: CDR1 MDHEN and CDR2 SYDVKM. The CDR3 nucleotides read TGTGCCAGCAGCCTGACTGAGTTTTCGGACAGGCCCACCACAGATACGCAGTATTTT. It specifies CASSLTEFSDRPTTDTQYF.